What follows are 26 T cell receptor beta chains derived from one specimen sequenced in a study of blood T cell repertoires in COVID-19. The assay was immunoSEQ multiplex PCR, and TCRdb's table has in-frame clones only and misses some. The sample has 200,000 to 250,000 clones; 70% to 90% are singletons. The sequenced sample consisted of peripheral blood. The receptors here all came from a woman aged 18 to 35 who had recovered from COVID-19.

The J gene is TRBJ2-1, the V gene TRBV5-1; 12 positions match TRBD2. The J segment lost 3 bases and the V segment lost 4 bases, leaving 5 bases of the junction unmatched. CDR3 length: 16 residues. The germline V gene encodes CDR1 SGHRS and CDR2 YFSETQ. The DNA of the CDR3 is TGCGCCAGCAGCACATCTAGCGGGAGGGTCTACAATGAGCAGTTCTTC. Translation: CASSTSSGRVYNEQFF.

The V call is TRBV12-3 or TRBV12-4, the J call TRBJ1-6; no reliable D call. The CDR3 is made up of 12 amino acids. Trimming left V 5 bases short and J 14 bases short, with 13 bases between. CDR3 sequence (DNA): TGTGCCAGCAGTCCGGGGTCCGGGACCCTCCACTTT. Translating gives CASSPGSGTLHF.

V and J are TRBV19 and TRBJ2-7, with TRBD2 matching 9 bases. This CDR3 region has 14 residues. The V and J ends lost 3 bases and 6 bases, in that order; junction bases with no gene match: 6. Germline CDR1 is LNHDA and CDR2 is SQIVND (reference sequence). The CDR3 loop reads CASSIQREVGEQYF. The CDR3 nucleotides are TGTGCCAGTAGTATCCAGCGGGAGGTCGGCGAGCAGTACTTC.

V gene TRBV25-1 combines with J gene TRBJ2-7; TRBD2 might be the D (5 bases). Germline-derived CDR1 and CDR2 are MGHDK and SYGVNS. The germline V and J ends were trimmed by 3 bases and 2 bases, with 14 bases remaining between them. The CDR3 consists of 15 residues. As DNA, the CDR3 is TGTGCCAGCAGTGAGGCGGGCAGGAGTCCCTACGAGCAGTACTTC. Translation gives CASSEAGRSPYEQYF.

The chain combines TRBV6-2 or TRBV6-3 with TRBJ2-6; 11 nucleotides match TRBD1. Trimming took 2 bases from V and 0 from J; bases not matched to a gene: 0. This CDR3 spans 17 amino acids. CDR1 and CDR2 from the germline V gene are MNHEY and SVGEGT. The CDR3 loop is CASSYGTGGSGANVLTF. The CDR3 DNA is TGTGCCAGCAGTTACGGGACAGGGGGCTCTGGGGCCAACGTCCTGACTTTC.

This chain joins TRBV6-5 and TRBJ1-4, with D hard to call. Trimming took 4 bases from V and 5 from J, leaving 11 bases between them. The CDR3 is 14 amino acids. In germline, CDR1 is MNHEY, CDR2 SVGAGI. The CDR3 loop is CASSLAVRNEKLFF. The CDR3 DNA sequence: TGTGCCAGCAGTTTAGCCGTGAGGAATGAAAAACTGTTTTTT.

The genes are TRBV5-1 and TRBJ1-2, with D possibly being TRBD1 (5 bases). Germline V gene sequence: CDR1 SGHRS, CDR2 YFSETQ. The ends were cut back, 3 bases at V and 0 bases at J, with 12 bases in the middle. The CDR3 extends over 15 amino acids. This CDR3 is CASSYTGDANYGYTF. The CDR3, as DNA: TGCGCCAGCAGCTACACGGGGGATGCTAACTATGGCTACACCTTC.

This clone was counted once. V and J are TRBV7-3 and TRBJ2-3; possibly TRBD2 for D (5 bases). The V gene lost 7 bases and the J gene lost 4 bases, with 15 bases spanning the gap. CDR3 size: 14 residues. CDR1 and CDR2 from the germline V gene are SGHTA and FQGTGA. CDR3 region: CASKNEPGSDTQYF. The CDR3 bases are TGTGCCAGCAAGAACGAACCGGGGTCAGATACGCAGTATTTT.

The chain uses TRBV5-1 and TRBJ2-5, with a weak D call TRBD1 (6 bases). The CDR3 is made up of 14 amino acids. CDR1 and CDR2 (germline): SGHRS, YFSETQ. V shed 3 bases and J shed 2 bases, with 11 bases lying between them. CDR3 protein: CASSSGTLQETQYF. In DNA form, the CDR3 reads TGCGCCAGCAGCTCCGGGACATTACAAGAGACCCAGTACTTC.

The chain uses TRBV5-6 and TRBJ2-5; the D gene is possibly TRBD2 (5 bases). Germline V gene sequence: CDR1 SGHDT, CDR2 YYEEEE. Deletions cut 10 bases from V and 1 base from J, with 14 bases between. This CDR3 is built from 13 residues. CDR3 DNA: TGTGCCTCCTCGCCGGAGGCCCAAGAGACCCAGTACTTC. Its translation: CASSPEAQETQYF.

There are a few counts of this clone. J is TRBJ1-1 and V is TRBV2; D unresolved. Germline-derived CDR1 and CDR2 are SNHLY and FYNNEI. The V gene lost 2 bases and the J gene lost 6 bases, with 22 bases spanning the gap. The CDR3 has 17 amino acids. DNA of the CDR3: TGTGCCAGCAGTGAAAAACGCGGGTTGGGTGGACTCGCTGAAGCTTTCTTT. Its translation: CASSEKRGLGGLAEAFF.

This clone was found once. The V call is TRBV5-1, the J call TRBJ2-3; 8 bases match TRBD2. The CDR3 extends over 16 amino acids. Trimming cost V 0 bases and J 1 base; bases outside gene matches: 4. Per germline, CDR1 SGHRS and CDR2 YFSETQ. CDR3 sequence reads: CASSLVLTSGTDTQYF. CDR3 coding DNA: TGCGCCAGCAGCTTGGTCCTGACTAGCGGCACAGATACGCAGTATTTT.

This clone has a single count. The CDR3 loop reads CASSYSGRARETQYF. The CDR3 region has the DNA TGTGCCAGCAGTTACAGCGGGAGGGCCAGGGAGACCCAGTACTTC. The chain has TRBV6-5 and TRBJ2-5; the match to TRBD2 covers 10 bases. The CDR3 totals 15 residues. Germline V lookup: CDR1 MNHEY, CDR2 SVGAGI. V was clipped by 2 bases and J by 5 bases; unmatched bases: 5.

The V gene is TRBV10-3, the J gene TRBJ2-7; the D is unclear. Per germline, CDR1 ENHRY and CDR2 SYGVKD. Trimming stripped 3 bases from V and 2 bases from J, with 5 bases between. This CDR3 region has 12 residues. The CDR3 nucleotides read TGTGCCATCAGTGACCAAACCTACGAGCAGTACTTC. Amino acids: CAISDQTYEQYF.

The chain recombines TRBV6-2 or TRBV6-3 with TRBJ1-1; the D is unclear. This CDR3 has 13 residues. The ends were cut back, 5 bases at V and 4 bases at J, with 11 bases in the middle. CDR1 is MNHEY, CDR2 SVGEGT, per germline. CDR3 loop: CASSDPPGTEAFF. The CDR3 DNA reads as TGTGCCAGCAGTGACCCTCCGGGCACTGAAGCTTTCTTT.

The gene calls are TRBV13 and TRBJ2-1; 11 bases fit TRBD2. With V trimmed by 4 bases and J by 5 bases, 7 bases remained unmatched. The CDR3 length is 16 residues. CDR1 PRHDT and CDR2 FYEKMQ come from the germline V gene (reference sequence). CDR3 sequence reads: CASSSPPGLADNEQFF. In DNA form, the CDR3 reads TGTGCCAGCAGCTCCCCTCCGGGACTAGCGGACAATGAGCAGTTCTTC.

In regard to this clone: The sample contains more than one DNA sequence encoding this CDR3. The V and J genes are TRBV12-3 or TRBV12-4 and TRBJ2-7; D unclear. Trimming left V 3 bases short and J 4 bases short, with 7 bases between. The CDR3 is made up of 12 amino acids. DNA for the CDR3: TGTGCCAGCAGTTTTAGGAGTTACGAGCAGTACTTC. It specifies CASSFRSYEQYF.

The J gene is TRBJ1-1, the V gene TRBV2, with D possibly being TRBD1 (6 bases). V lost 11 bases to trimming and J lost 4 bases, with 17 bases between them. The length of the CDR3 is 13 residues. The germline V gene encodes CDR1 SNHLY and CDR2 FYNNEI. CDR3 protein: CAAPGQRGTEAFF. In DNA form, the CDR3 reads TGTGCCGCTCCTGGACAGCGTGGCACTGAAGCTTTCTTT.

The chain carries TRBV6-5 and TRBJ2-5, with D possibly matching TRBD2 (6 bases). The CDR3 has 14 residues. With 6 bases removed from V and 2 bases from J, the gap between germline ends came to 13 bases. Germline CDR1 reads MNHEY; CDR2 reads SVGAGI. CDR3 DNA sequence: TGTGCCAGCAGCCAATGGGGAGGACAAGAGACCCAGTACTTC. It encodes CASSQWGGQETQYF.

This chain uses TRBV5-6 with TRBJ2-7, with TRBD1 matching 8 bases. Germline CDR1 SGHDT, CDR2 YYEEEE. The junction had 1 base not matched to a gene; V was cut back by 7 bases and J by 1 base. This CDR3 spans 12 amino acids. CDR3 DNA: TGTGCCAGCGGGACAGGATCCTACGAGCAGTACTTC. It yields the protein CASGTGSYEQYF.

Written as DNA, the CDR3 is TGCGCCAGCAGCCAAGGGTTGGGACAGCCCTCCTACGAGCAGTACTTC. Encoded protein: CASSQGLGQPSYEQYF. This sequence joins TRBV4-1 and TRBJ2-7, with 7 bases lining up with TRBD1. Germline assignment: CDR1 MGHRA and CDR2 YSYEKL. The CDR3 contains 16 residues. The V segment lost 1 base and the J segment 0 bases; nucleotides outside the gene matches: 6.

The chain has TRBV11-2 and TRBJ2-1, with D perhaps TRBD2 (5 bases). Germline values: CDR1 SGHAT, CDR2 FQNNGV. This CDR3 has 13 residues. Trimming took off 3 bases at V and 4 bases at J, with 7 bases between the two ends. For the CDR3, the DNA is TGTGCCAGCAGCTTGGACTTGTACAATGAGCAGTTCTTC. Amino acid sequence: CASSLDLYNEQFF.

V gene TRBV6-2 or TRBV6-3 combines with J gene TRBJ1-5; 8 nucleotides agree with TRBD1. V shed 6 bases, J shed 4 bases, and the junction held 5 bases outside the gene matches. This CDR3 is 14 amino acids long. Looked up from germline, CDR1 is MNHEY and CDR2 is SVGEGT. In DNA form, the CDR3 reads TGTGCCAGCAGCACAGGGGGGAGGAATCAGCCCCAGCATTTT. It specifies CASSTGGRNQPQHF.

This clone has more than one count but fewer than ten. The chain combines TRBV24-1 with TRBJ2-2, with TRBD2 matching over 10 bases. V lost 9 bases, J lost 6 bases, and 6 bases stayed unmatched. Germline V lookup: CDR1 KGHDR, CDR2 SFDVKD. This CDR3 has 14 amino acids. The CDR3 DNA reads TGTGCCACCCCCCTAGCGGGAGACGCCGGGGAGCTGTTTTTT. Protein sequence: CATPLAGDAGELFF.

This chain connects TRBV7-9 to TRBJ1-1, with D unresolved. V was pared by 3 bases and J by 0 bases, with 8 bases between. The CDR3 is 14 amino acids. Germline V gene sequence: CDR1 SEHNR, CDR2 FQNEAQ (reference sequence). CDR3 sequence (DNA): TGTGCCAGCAGCTTGGAAGGAGTGAACACTGAAGCTTTCTTT. Translating gives CASSLEGVNTEAFF. Full variable domain (missing parts from reference TRBV7-9 and TRBJ1-1): DTGVSQNPRHKITKRGQNVTFRCDPISEHNRLYWYRQTLGQGPEFLTYFQNEAQLEKSRLLSDRFSAERPKGSFSTLEIQRTEQGDSAMYLCASSLEGVNTEAFFGQGTRLTVV.

This chain connects TRBV3-1 (or the pseudogene TRBV3-2) to TRBJ2-1, with D tentatively TRBD1 (5 bases). The CDR3 is made up of 14 amino acids. Germline V gives CDR1 LGHDT, CDR2 YNNKEL (reference sequence). The V gene lost 2 bases and the J gene lost 5 bases, with 10 bases spanning the gap. DNA for the CDR3: TGTGCCAGCAGCCAAAGGGGCGAGCACAATGAGCAGTTCTTC. Encoded protein: CASSQRGEHNEQFF.